The 15 T cell receptor beta chains below were found in one sample sequenced in a study of TIL therapy for anti-PD-1-resistant metastatic lung cancer. Described time point: pre-treatment sample, taken before nivolumab and TIL therapy. The libraries were made with immunoSEQ v3. The protocol was immunoSEQ multiplex PCR, while the TCRdb copy is restricted to in-frame clones and leaves out a portion. The repertoire holds more than 55,000 clones, with approximately 75% as singletons. Sequencing used blood, obtained at baseline. The origin of the receptors is a person between 25 and 80 years old with non-small cell lung cancer.

The J gene is TRBJ1-1, the V gene TRBV6-5; D is unclear. Germline V gene data show CDR1 as MNHEY and CDR2 as SVGAGI. CDR3 length: 16 residues. V lost 0 bases to trimming and J lost 3 bases, with 14 bases between them. CDR3 sequence: CASSYSSSGGDTEAFF. The CDR3 region has the DNA TGTGCCAGCAGTTACTCGAGTTCGGGTGGGGACACTGAAGCTTTCTTT.

The V call is TRBV7-2, the J call TRBJ1-2; 8 positions match TRBD1. After removal of 4 bases from V and 4 bases from J, the junction contained 5 bases not matched to a gene. Germline CDR1 is SGHTA and CDR2 is FQGNSA. This CDR3 has 14 amino acids. The CDR3 spells CASSSRDRSYGYTF. The CDR3 region has the DNA TGTGCCAGCAGCTCCCGGGACAGGTCCTATGGCTACACCTTC.

CDR3 in DNA: TGCAGTGCTAGTCGGCAGGGGTTCCAAGAGACCCAGTACTTC. Its protein is CSASRQGFQETQYF. The chain has TRBV20-1 and TRBJ2-5; TRBD1 might be the D (6 bases). This CDR3 is 14 amino acids long. Trimming pared 3 bases from V and 1 base from J, leaving 12 bases between. Per the germline V gene, CDR1 is DFQATT and CDR2 is SNEGSKA (reference sequence).

The chain employs TRBV5-1 and TRBJ2-5; 8 nucleotides agree with TRBD2. This CDR3 comprises 16 residues. V trimming: 2 bases; J trimming: 2 bases; junction bases outside the gene matches: 8. The germline V gene has CDR1 SGHRS and CDR2 YFSETQ. This CDR3 reads CASSLTAGDGQETQYF. DNA of the CDR3: TGCGCCAGCAGCTTAACAGCGGGAGATGGGCAAGAGACCCAGTACTTC.

The V and J genes are TRBV24-1 and TRBJ1-2; maybe TRBD1 (5 bases). Germline V gene data show CDR1 as KGHDR and CDR2 as SFDVKD. V lost 4 bases, J lost 4 bases, and 30 bases lay in between. The CDR3 covers 20 residues. The CDR3 DNA reads as TGTGCCACCAGTGACTCCAGGCATCGGGGGTTCGGGCTTGTGGGCTATGGCTACACCTTC. Residues: CATSDSRHRGFGLVGYGYTF.

This chain links TRBV28 with TRBJ1-2, with D unclear. Germline V gives CDR1 MDHEN, CDR2 SYDVKM. CDR3 length equals 14 residues. Trimming pared 5 bases from V and 0 bases from J, leaving 10 bases between. The CDR3 loop reads CASSVARANYGYTF. Here the CDR3 DNA reads TGTGCCAGCAGTGTCGCGAGAGCTAACTATGGCTACACCTTC.

The chain has TRBV4-1 and TRBJ2-1; no firm D call. CDR1 MGHRA and CDR2 YSYEKL come from the germline V gene. The length of the CDR3 is 14 residues. V was cut by 1 base and J by 6 bases, with 10 bases left in between. Written as DNA, the CDR3 is TGCGCCAGCAGCCAAGGGAGAGGCGGCAATGAGCAGTTCTTC. As protein: CASSQGRGGNEQFF.

J is TRBJ2-7 and V is TRBV5-1; 8 nucleotides align to TRBD1. This CDR3 has 14 amino acids. Germline CDR1 and CDR2: SGHRS and YFSETQ. Trimming at V came to 0 bases and at J to 5 bases, leaving 4 bases not matched to a gene. The CDR3 region is CASSLGDRFDEQYF. The CDR3 DNA sequence: TGCGCCAGCAGCTTGGGGGACAGGTTCGACGAGCAGTACTTC.

The rearrangement links TRBV9 to TRBJ2-7; either TRBD1 or TRBD2 may fit D (5 bases each). Germline-derived CDR1 and CDR2 are SGDLS and YYNGEE. Trimming took off 4 bases at V and 3 bases at J, with 14 bases between the two ends. CDR3 length: 14 residues. The CDR3 nucleotides are TGTGCCAGCAGCCCTCCAGGGACGGTCTACGAGCAGTACTTC. Amino acid sequence: CASSPPGTVYEQYF.

The chain combines TRBV4-2 with TRBJ2-7, with 10 nucleotides matching TRBD1. The J segment lost 4 bases and the V segment lost 3 bases, leaving 6 bases of the junction unmatched. Looked up from germline, CDR1 is LGHNA and CDR2 is YNFKEQ. The CDR3 has 15 residues. CDR3 nucleotides: TGTGCCAGCAGCCAGGGACAGGGGCTGGATTACGAGCAGTACTTC. Its translation is CASSQGQGLDYEQYF.

This chain links TRBV5-4 with TRBJ2-3, with unresolved D. Germline V gives CDR1 SGHNT, CDR2 YYREEE (reference sequence). V shed 0 bases and J shed 3 bases, with 5 bases lying between them. CDR3 length equals 13 residues. The CDR3 sequence is CASSLAWTDTQYF. In DNA, the CDR3 is TGTGCCAGCAGCTTGGCCTGGACAGATACGCAGTATTTT.

V is TRBV24-1 and J is TRBJ2-6; the match to TRBD1 covers 9 bases. V dropped 3 bases and J dropped 2; count of bases not matched to a gene: 7. In germline, CDR1 is KGHDR, CDR2 SFDVKD. The CDR3 has 18 residues. CDR3 amino acids: CATSDPSGTGTGANVLTF. CDR3 DNA: TGTGCCACCAGTGATCCCTCCGGGACAGGGACTGGGGCCAACGTCCTGACTTTC.

The V gene is TRBV6-5, the J gene TRBJ2-7; TRBD2 agrees at 7 bases. The ends lost 0 bases at V and 2 bases at J; junction bases unmatched: 4. The CDR3 extends over 15 amino acids. Per the germline V gene, CDR1 is MNHEY and CDR2 is SVGAGI. Here the CDR3 reads CASSYSSLAAYEQYF. The CDR3 bases are TGTGCCAGCAGTTACTCGTCTCTAGCGGCCTACGAGCAGTACTTC.

The gene calls are TRBV30 and TRBJ1-1; the match to TRBD1 covers 8 bases. The CDR3 length is 14 residues. Germline trimming cut 4 bases from V and 5 bases from J; bases unmatched to any gene: 9. Germline CDR1 reads GTSNPN; CDR2 reads SVGIG (reference sequence). The DNA of the CDR3 is TGTGCCTGGACCGTAAGGACAGGGAGGACTGAAGCTTTCTTT. This sequence encodes CAWTVRTGRTEAFF.

The rearrangement links TRBV28 to TRBJ2-3; TRBD2 matches 8 bases. V shed 4 bases and J 3 bases; nucleotides not matched to a gene: 6. The CDR3 spans 15 residues. The germline V gene encodes CDR1 MDHEN and CDR2 SYDVKM. CDR3 region: CASSSAGGRTDTQYF. Here the CDR3 DNA reads TGTGCCAGCAGTTCCGCGGGGGGAAGAACAGATACGCAGTATTTT.